These T cell receptor beta chains were read from a single sample in a study of blood T cell repertoires in COVID-19. The table came from immunoSEQ multiplex PCR; TCRdb's copy has only in-frame clones and leaves some out. Of 200,000 to 250,000 clones detected, 70% to 85% appear once; the ten largest clones hold approximately 15%. Sequenced sample: PBMCs or T cells enriched from blood (not recorded which). The receptors here all came from a man aged 35 to 55 who had recovered from COVID-19. CDR3s include the opening cysteine and the closing phenylalanine or tryptophan. D genes are given only for firm matches. Expanded clones get a size class; other rows say once, few or many, or leave the size out.

cdr3_aa | cdr3_nt | clone_size | j_call | v_call | d_call
CASSYWAEQYF | TGTGCCAGCAGTTACTGGGCCGAGCAGTACTTC | . | TRBJ2-7 | TRBV6-2/TRBV6-3 | .
CASSPETGLDGYTF | TGTGCCAGCTCACCCGAGACAGGGCTCGATGGCTACACCTTC | few | TRBJ1-2 | TRBV18 | TRBD1
CASSYPGREAFF | TGTGCCAGCAGCTATCCCGGGAGGGAAGCTTTCTTT | . | TRBJ1-1 | TRBV11-2 | .
CASSAPPGGGAIGETQYF | TGTGCCAGCAGTGCTCCCCCGGGCGGGGGGGCAATTGGGGAGACCCAGTACTTC | . | TRBJ2-5 | TRBV25-1 | TRBD2
CASSTGSFSGNTIYF | TGTGCCAGCAGTACAGGGTCCTTCTCTGGAAACACCATATATTTT | . | TRBJ1-3 | TRBV2 | .
CASSKTGTASNTF | TGTGCCAGTAGTAAGACCGGGACAGCTTCTAACACCTTC | . | TRBJ1-2 | TRBV19 | TRBD1
CASSQSGGGSYEQYF | TGTGCCAGCAGCCAGTCCGGGGGAGGATCCTACGAGCAGTACTTC | . | TRBJ2-7 | TRBV14 | .
CASSSGYRTGGSPLHF | TGCGCCAGCAGCTCCGGGTACCGGACAGGCGGTTCACCCCTCCACTTT | . | TRBJ1-6 | TRBV5-1 | TRBD1
CASSFQTWRDRLFF | TGTGCCAGCAGCTTTCAAACCTGGCGGGACCGGTTGTTCTTC | . | TRBJ2-1 | TRBV7-9 | .
CASRTDRWAQETQYF | TGTGCCAGCAGAACCGACAGGTGGGCCCAAGAGACCCAGTACTTC | . | TRBJ2-5 | TRBV7-3 | .
CASELGPSGNTIYF | TGTGCCAGCGAGCTGGGCCCCTCTGGAAACACCATATATTTT | . | TRBJ1-3 | TRBV2 | .
CSAYPSRVAFF | TGCAGTGCTTACCCCTCCCGGGTTGCTTTCTTT | . | TRBJ1-1 | TRBV20-1 | .
CASSHQAQGSDEQYF | TGCGCCAGCAGCCACCAAGCCCAGGGTTCCGACGAGCAGTACTTC | . | TRBJ2-7 | TRBV4-3 | .
CASSLAQWEKLFF | TGTGCCAGCAGTTTAGCGCAGTGGGAAAAACTGTTTTTT | . | TRBJ1-4 | TRBV12-3/TRBV12-4 | .
CASSFQAAYGYTF | TGTGCCAGCAGTTTCCAGGCTGCCTATGGCTACACCTTC | . | TRBJ1-2 | TRBV27 | .
CSAFRGNEQFF | TGCAGTGCTTTCAGGGGGAATGAGCAGTTCTTC | . | TRBJ2-1 | TRBV20-1 | TRBD1